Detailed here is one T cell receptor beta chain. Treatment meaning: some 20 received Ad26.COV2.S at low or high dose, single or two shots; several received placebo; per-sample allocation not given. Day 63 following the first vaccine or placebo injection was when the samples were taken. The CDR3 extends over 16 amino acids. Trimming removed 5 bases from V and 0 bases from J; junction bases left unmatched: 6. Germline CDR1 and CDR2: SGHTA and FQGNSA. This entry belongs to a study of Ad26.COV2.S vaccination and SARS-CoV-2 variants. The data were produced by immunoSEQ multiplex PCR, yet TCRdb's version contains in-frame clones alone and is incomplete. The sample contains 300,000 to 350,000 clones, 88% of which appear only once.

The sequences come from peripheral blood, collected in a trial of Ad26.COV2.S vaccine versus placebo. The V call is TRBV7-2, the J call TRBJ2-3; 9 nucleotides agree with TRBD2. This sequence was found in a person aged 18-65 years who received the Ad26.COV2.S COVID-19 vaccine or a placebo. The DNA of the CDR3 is TGTGCCAGCAGCGGCGGACTAGCGCCTAGCACAGATACGCAGTATTTT. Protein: CASSGGLAPSTDTQYF.